This T cell receptor (beta chain) was obtained from a study of control samples from healthy donors and cancer patients. Between the trimmed V and J ends, which lost 2 bases and 5 bases, there was a span of 8 bases. Germline V gene data show CDR1 as SGHTA and CDR2 as FQGNSA. The CDR3 length is 13 residues. The method was immunoSEQ multiplex PCR; TCRdb's version includes in-frame clones alone and lacks a portion of them. The table records about 99,000 clones, more than 85% of them present only once. Source material: PBMCs. This chain joins TRBV7-2 and TRBJ2-3, with D uncertain. The source is a man in his fifties or sixties with lung cancer. Here the CDR3 reads CASSLKSGDTQYF. Written as DNA, the CDR3 is TGTGCCAGCAGCTTAAAATCGGGAGATACGCAGTATTTT.